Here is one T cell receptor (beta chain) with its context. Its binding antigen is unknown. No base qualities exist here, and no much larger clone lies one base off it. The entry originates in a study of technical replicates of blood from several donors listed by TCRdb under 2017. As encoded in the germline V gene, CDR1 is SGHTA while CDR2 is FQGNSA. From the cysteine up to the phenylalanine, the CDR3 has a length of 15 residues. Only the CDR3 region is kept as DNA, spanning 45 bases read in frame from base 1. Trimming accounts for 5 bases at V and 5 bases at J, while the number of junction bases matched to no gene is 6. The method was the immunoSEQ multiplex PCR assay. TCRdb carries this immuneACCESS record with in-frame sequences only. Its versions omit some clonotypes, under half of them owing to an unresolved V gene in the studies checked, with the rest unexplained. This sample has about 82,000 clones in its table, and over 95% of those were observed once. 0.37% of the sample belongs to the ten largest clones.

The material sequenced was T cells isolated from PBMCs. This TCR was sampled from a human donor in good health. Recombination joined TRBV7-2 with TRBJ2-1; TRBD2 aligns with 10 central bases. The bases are TGTGCCAGCAGCCCTCCTAGCGGGAGACACAATGAGCAGTTCTTC. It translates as CASSPPSGRHNEQFF.